Presented here are 19 T cell receptor beta chains from one specimen sequenced in a study of T cells in Graves' hyperthyroidism and ophthalmopathy. There were TCR beta CDR3 regions amplified from RNA transcripts. Carried out on the TCR CDR3, a first-round RT-PCR used the HTBI primer set. Using its own MiXCR run on the multiplex PCR reads, TCRdb lists one record per CDR3 protein. Of roughly 630,000 distinct CDR3 sequences detected, roughly 14% appear once; the ten largest clones hold under 8%. Material for sequencing was blood. Every receptor here comes from a woman younger than 45 with Graves' hyperthyroidism.

Only a few counts were recorded for this clonotype. The J gene is TRBJ2-7, the V gene TRBV5-1; 7 bases fit TRBD1. The V gene end was trimmed by 5 bases and the J gene end by 7 bases; junction bases not matched to a gene: 9. Germline V lookup: CDR1 SGHRS, CDR2 YFSETQ. This CDR3 contains 13 residues. CDR3 coding DNA: TGCGCCAGCAGGGATTCTCCAGGGGGTGAGCAGTACTTC. This codes for CASRDSPGGEQYF.

The CDR3 is CASRQTGQGAYEQYF. The DNA of the CDR3 is TGTGCCAGCAGGCAAACAGGACAGGGGGCCTACGAGCAGTACTTC. The chain links TRBV28 to TRBJ2-7; 10 bases align to TRBD1. This CDR3 is 15 amino acids long. Germline assignment: CDR1 MDHEN and CDR2 SYDVKM. J was trimmed by 2 bases and V by 6 bases; bases with no gene match: 7.

This clonotype was counted at least ten times. The chain employs TRBV5-6 and TRBJ2-1, with D hard to call. CDR1 is SGHDT, CDR2 YYEEEE, per germline. V was cut by 1 base and J by 4 bases, with 6 bases left in between. The CDR3 is 13 residues long. The CDR3 protein is CASSLTVYNEQFF. CDR3 in DNA: TGTGCCAGCAGCTTGACAGTATACAATGAGCAGTTCTTC.

This clonotype was counted between two and nine times. The J gene is TRBJ2-1, the V gene TRBV6-5; 8 bases map to TRBD2. After removal of 2 bases from V and 12 bases from J, the junction contained 9 bases not matched to a gene. The CDR3 covers 14 residues. Germline V gene lookup returns CDR1 MNHEY and CDR2 SVGAGI. This CDR3 reads CASSYLLAGAGQFF. DNA of the CDR3: TGTGCCAGCAGTTACCTCCTAGCGGGTGCGGGGCAGTTCTTC.

At least ten counts were recorded for this clonotype. The rearrangement joins TRBV7-3 to TRBJ2-3, with D perhaps matching TRBD2 (6 bases). The germline CDR1 and CDR2 sequences are SGHTA and FQGTGA. Trimming took off 1 base at V and 6 bases at J, with 11 bases between the two ends. The CDR3 has 14 residues. CDR3 region: CASSLMWTTDTQYF. The CDR3 region has the DNA TGTGCCAGCAGCTTAATGTGGACTACGGATACGCAGTATTTT.

The rearrangement joins TRBV27 to TRBJ2-2, with 12 bases fitting TRBD1. This CDR3 contains 16 residues. Germline CDR1 and CDR2: MNHEY and SMNVEV (reference sequence). Trimming removed 3 bases from V and 6 bases from J; junction bases left unmatched: 5. The CDR3 region is CASSFGTGGRPGELFF. The CDR3 DNA reads as TGTGCCAGCAGTTTTGGGACAGGGGGCAGACCCGGGGAGCTGTTTTTT.

The sample holds many counts of this clonotype. The chain joins TRBV11-2 to TRBJ2-3; TRBD2 aligns across 9 bases. The CDR3 contains 15 residues. Germline V lookup: CDR1 SGHAT, CDR2 FQNNGV. V lost 3 bases, J lost 0 bases, and 1 base stayed unmatched. The CDR3 bases are TGTGCCAGCAGCTTCACTAGCGGGAGCACAGATACGCAGTATTTT. Translated: CASSFTSGSTDTQYF. Supplemented by reference TRBV11-2 and TRBJ2-3, the full variable domain reads EAGVAQSPRYKIIEKRQSVAFWCNPISGHATLYWYQQILGQGPKLLIQFQNNGVVDDSQLPKDRFSAERLKGVDSTLKIQPAKLEDSAVYLCASSFTSGSTDTQYFGPGTRLTVL.

This clonotype was counted ten times or more. V usage is TRBV6-2 or TRBV6-3 and J usage is TRBJ2-1, with 11 bases fitting TRBD2. The CDR3 totals 16 residues. CDR1 is MNHEY, CDR2 SVGEGT, per germline. The V gene end was trimmed by 10 bases and the J gene end by 7 bases; junction bases not matched to a gene: 15. CDR3 sequence reads: CATQRRGLAELNEQFF. DNA of the CDR3: TGTGCCACCCAAAGAAGGGGACTAGCGGAACTTAATGAGCAGTTCTTC.

The CDR3 reads CATLLSGLATYNEQFF. DNA for the CDR3: TGCGCCACGTTATTGAGTGGACTAGCGACCTACAATGAGCAGTTCTTC. V and J are TRBV10-2 and TRBJ2-1; 9 nucleotides line up with TRBD2. From germline, CDR1 is WSHSY and CDR2 SAAADI. The V and J ends lost 10 bases and 2 bases, in that order; junction bases with no gene match: 12. The CDR3 spans 16 residues.

This clonotype has a handful of counts. The rearrangement joins TRBV5-5 to TRBJ1-1; D not certain. V was shortened by 4 bases and J by 3 bases, with 4 bases between the two germline ends. Looked up from germline, CDR1 is SGHKS and CDR2 is YYEKEE (reference sequence). This CDR3 region has 11 residues. This CDR3 is CASSTYTEAFF. The CDR3 nucleotides are TGTGCCAGCAGCACATACACTGAAGCTTTCTTT.

At least ten counts were recorded for this clonotype. The chain couples TRBV5-8 to TRBJ1-1; no clear D. There are 14 residues in the CDR3. V was trimmed by 0 bases and J by 1 base, leaving 7 bases between them. CDR1 SGHTS and CDR2 YDEGEE come from the germline V gene. The CDR3 DNA follows: TGTGCCAGCAGCTTGGCCGCGCAGAACACTGAAGCTTTCTTT. Translating it yields CASSLAAQNTEAFF.

There are many counts of this clonotype. The rearrangement joins TRBV12-3 or TRBV12-4 to TRBJ1-1; 7 positions agree with TRBD1. The CDR3 contains 14 residues. Unmatched junction bases numbered 4, after V lost 5 bases and J lost 1 base. The CDR3 loop reads CASSQWDRNTEAFF. The CDR3 bases are TGTGCCAGCAGTCAATGGGACAGGAACACTGAAGCTTTCTTT.

This clonotype showed up many times. The gene calls are TRBV11-1 and TRBJ2-1; 14 bases align to TRBD2. J was trimmed by 10 bases and V by 5 bases; bases with no gene match: 4. Germline V lookup: CDR1 SGHAT, CDR2 FQDESV (reference sequence). This CDR3 spans 14 amino acids. The CDR3: CASSRGLAGVEQFF. CDR3 nucleotides: TGTGCCAGCAGCCGGGGACTAGCGGGAGTGGAGCAGTTCTTC.

In this sample, this clonotype turned up a few times. This chain uses TRBV30 with TRBJ1-4, with D possibly matching TRBD1 (6 bases). Germline V gives CDR1 GTSNPN, CDR2 SVGIG (reference sequence). CDR3 length equals 18 residues. The V end was cut by 5 bases, the J end by 6 bases, with 28 bases between. The CDR3 reads CAWSTGTGSSVVDEKLFF. DNA for the CDR3: TGTGCCTGGTCAACTGGCACAGGGTCATCAGTCGTCGATGAAAAACTGTTTTTT.

This clonotype was counted only a few times. This chain links TRBV4-1 with TRBJ2-5; possible D gene TRBD2, 7 bases. CDR1 is MGHRA and CDR2 is YSYEKL in the germline V gene. The CDR3 length is 16 residues. V was clipped by 3 bases and J by 5 bases, with 19 bases between them. The CDR3 coding sequence is TGCGCCAGCAGCCAGGAGGGGGAGGGCTTCGCGGAGACCCAGTACTTC. It translates to CASSQEGEGFAETQYF.

The sample holds many counts of this clonotype. The J gene is TRBJ2-6, the V gene TRBV3-1; tentatively, D is TRBD1 or TRBD2 (6 bases each). CDR1 LGHDT and CDR2 YNNKEL come from the germline V gene (reference sequence). The CDR3 is 18 residues long. Trimming shortened V by 4 bases and J by 3 bases, and 19 bases separated the two germline ends. The CDR3 nucleotides read TGTGCCAGCAGCCCCCCGGGAGCAGGGGTTTTTGGGGCCAACGTCCTGACTTTC. Encoded protein: CASSPPGAGVFGANVLTF.

This clonotype was counted many times. The V and J genes are TRBV11-2 and TRBJ2-2; D is unclear. This CDR3 region has 14 residues. The germline V and J ends were trimmed by 2 bases and 0 bases, with 4 bases remaining between them. Germline V gene lookup returns CDR1 SGHAT and CDR2 FQNNGV. CDR3 sequence reads: CASSLLPNTGELFF. The CDR3 DNA reads as TGTGCCAGCAGCTTACTACCGAACACCGGGGAGCTGTTTTTT.

This clonotype showed up many times. The V gene is TRBV6-1, the J gene TRBJ1-4, with a tentative D call TRBD1 (6 bases). The V gene's germline CDR1 is MNHNS and CDR2 SASEGT. V lost 7 bases and J 8 bases, leaving 20 bases between the germline ends. The CDR3 totals 15 residues. CDR3 loop: CASMGAATGGEKLFF. CDR3 coding DNA: TGTGCCAGCATGGGGGCCGCCACCGGTGGCGAAAAACTGTTTTTT.

This clonotype has at least ten counts. The genes are TRBV2 and TRBJ1-1, with D maybe TRBD1 (6 bases). Trimming left V 8 bases short and J 4 bases short, with 14 bases between. CDR1 and CDR2 from the germline V gene are SNHLY and FYNNEI. The CDR3 has 13 residues. The CDR3 nucleotides read TGTGCCAGCCCCGAGGGGGTGGGCACTGAAGCTTTCTTT. Protein sequence: CASPEGVGTEAFF.